Given below is one T cell receptor beta chain in context. Its antigen is unidentified. The data belong to a study of T cells in localized non-small cell lung cancer. Study results and caveats: Adjacent uninvolved lung tissue had the highest T cell clonality, exceeding tumor. The study detected a median roughly 50 of the top 100 tumor clones in adjacent lung. Prolonged overall survival went with higher T cell density in the blood.

The V end was cut by 5 bases, the J end by 2 bases, with 18 bases between. This CDR3 is 16 amino acids long. Per germline, CDR1 MNHGY and CDR2 SAAAGT. The protocol was immunoSEQ multiplex PCR, while the TCRdb copy is restricted to in-frame clones and leaves out a portion. The repertoire holds more than 2,500 clones, with more than 20% as singletons. This receptor was identified in a female donor over 55 with stage I lung adenocarcinoma. The rearrangement links TRBV6-8 to TRBJ1-1; possibly TRBD1 for D (5 bases). Sequencing was performed on lung tumor tissue, taken before any cancer treatment. Here the CDR3 reads CASSQMGGRGNTEAFF. The CDR3 DNA sequence: TGTGCCAGCAGTCAAATGGGGGGGAGGGGAAACACTGAAGCTTTCTTT.